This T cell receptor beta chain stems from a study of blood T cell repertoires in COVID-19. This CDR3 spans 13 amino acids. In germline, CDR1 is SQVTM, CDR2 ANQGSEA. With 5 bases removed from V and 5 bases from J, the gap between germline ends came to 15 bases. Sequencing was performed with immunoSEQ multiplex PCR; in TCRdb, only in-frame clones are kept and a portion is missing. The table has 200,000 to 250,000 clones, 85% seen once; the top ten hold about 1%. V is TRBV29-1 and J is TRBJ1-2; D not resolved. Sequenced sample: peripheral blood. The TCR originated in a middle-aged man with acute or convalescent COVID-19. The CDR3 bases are TGCAGCGTTAGTTATCATGTGCAGTATGGCTACACCTTC. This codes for CSVSYHVQYGYTF.